One and the same sample provided the 28 T cell receptor beta chains below, sequenced in a study of CD8+CD57+ T cells in acquired aplastic anemia. The authors sequenced patients whose flow cytometry had shown CD8+CD57+ cell expansion. Genomic DNA was employed as the template in profiling TCR beta VDJ and CDR3. TCRdb analysed the reads with MiXCR anew, one entry per CDR3 protein. The profile shows approximately 250,000 distinct CDR3 sequences, roughly 82% of them singletons. Sequences were obtained from sorted CD4+, CD8+, or CD8+CD57+ T cells (not recorded which) from PBMCs. These receptors were obtained from a human donor with aplastic anemia.

Concerning this clonotype: The DNA is left out, because the CDR3 cannot be placed on it with certainty; the CDR3 is given as TCRdb lists it. The CDR3 sequence is CASGEEQYFGPGIF. V is TRBV9 and J is TRBJ1-1; the DNA was not compared with TRBD1, the D call given in the table. The germline V gene has CDR1 SGDLS and CDR2 YYNGEE. The CDR3 comprises 14 residues, both ends counted.

A note on this clonotype: One junction end disagrees with the germline gene, perhaps due to a read error. The chain recombines TRBV7-6 with TRBJ2-5, with D tentatively TRBD1 (6 bases). The CDR3 extends over 14 amino acids. Germline V gene lookup returns CDR1 SGHVS and CDR2 FNYEAQ. The CDR3: CASSSDRLLSPQHF. As DNA, the CDR3 is TGTGCCAGCAGCTCGGACAGATTACTTTCACCCCAGCACTTC.

In its sample, this clonotype was seen once. Germline and junction disagree at one end, which may indicate a read error. The chain employs TRBV7-2 and TRBJ2-4; perhaps TRBD1 as D (6 bases). The germline V gene encodes CDR1 SGHTA and CDR2 FQGNSA. The CDR3 is 12 amino acids. The CDR3 loop is CASGGTGNIHYF. DNA of the CDR3: TGTGCCAGCGGAGGAACAGGGAACATTCACTACTTC.

This clonotype was detected a few times. The V and J genes are TRBV7-9 and TRBJ1-6; the D is unclear. This CDR3 is 13 amino acids long. CDR1 and CDR2 from the germline V gene are SEHNR and FQNEAQ (reference sequence). Trimming removed 3 bases from V and 8 bases from J, with 8 bases in between. The CDR3 nucleotides read TGTGCCAGCAGCTTGAGAGTGGATTCACCCCTCCACTTT. As protein: CASSLRVDSPLHF.

To note about this clonotype: The CDR3 ends on some other residue instead of the conserved phenylalanine or tryptophan, so this is likely a read error. The DNA is omitted, as the CDR3 cannot be located on it reliably, and the CDR3 follows TCRdb's listing. The chain employs TRBV15 and TRBJ2-6; whether TRBD2, the table's D call, matches the DNA was not checked. The CDR3 sequence runs 16 residues, both termini included. Germline CDR1 is LNHNV and CDR2 is YYDKDF (reference sequence). The CDR3 region is CASSLAGSYGANFLAS.

V gene TRBV7-2 combines with J gene TRBJ2-1; 8 bases are shared with TRBD1. The germline V gene has CDR1 SGHTA and CDR2 FQGNSA. The ends lost 5 bases at V and 13 bases at J; junction bases unmatched: 16. The CDR3 consists of 15 residues. CDR3 in amino acids: CASSKGQETQETQFF. As DNA, the CDR3 is TGTGCCAGCAGCAAGGGACAGGAAACCCAAGAGACCCAGTTCTTC.

This clonotype was recorded once. Compared with germline, one end of the junction differs, possibly owing to a read error. The CDR3, as DNA: TGTGCCAGCAGCCACGTCGGACCAGATATGGAGCAGCTTTTT. It is translated as CASSHVGPDMEQLF. The chain links TRBV2 to TRBJ1-5; D remains unclear. CDR3 length: 14 amino acids. Looked up from germline, CDR1 is SNHLY and CDR2 is FYNNEI.

The chain uses TRBV5-6 and TRBJ2-3; D not certain. Germline lookup yields CDR1 SGHDT and CDR2 YYEEEE. The CDR3 has 14 amino acids. Trimming shortened V by 4 bases and J by 6 bases, and 15 bases separated the two germline ends. The CDR3 nucleotides read TGTGCCAGCAGCATAGATGTAACTCCCGATACGCAGTATTTT. Translation: CASSIDVTPDTQYF. Together with reference TRBV5-6 and TRBJ2-3, the CDR3 gives the full variable domain: DAGVTQSPTHLIKTRGQQVTLRCSPKSGHDTVSWYQQALGQGPQFIFQYYEEEERQRGNFPDRFSGHQFPNYSSELNVNALLLGDSALYLCASSIDVTPDTQYFGPGTRLTVL.

The chain combines TRBV5-4 with TRBJ2-3; D is unclear. Germline CDR1 SGHNT, CDR2 YYREEE (reference sequence). CDR3 length equals 13 residues. The ends were cut back, 7 bases at V and 4 bases at J, with 13 bases in the middle. The CDR3 sequence is CASAEDSSDTQYF. CDR3 coding DNA: TGTGCCAGCGCTGAGGATTCCTCAGATACGCAGTATTTT.

This clonotype was counted at least ten times. The rearrangement uses TRBV14 and TRBJ2-4; D remains ambiguous. CDR1 is SGHDN and CDR2 is FVKESK in the germline V gene. This CDR3 contains 14 residues. V dropped 0 bases and J dropped 9 bases, with 12 bases sitting between them. CDR3: CASSQDLRGAIQYF. For the CDR3, the DNA is TGTGCCAGCAGCCAAGATCTTCGCGGAGCCATTCAGTACTTC.

This clonotype was observed at least ten times. The conserved phenylalanine or tryptophan is not found at the CDR3 terminus, so this likely reflects a read error. The limits of the CDR3 on the DNA are not certain, so only TCRdb's listed CDR3 is given. V usage is TRBV9 and J usage is TRBJ2-3. CDR1 and CDR2 (germline): SGDLS, YYNGEE. From its first to its last residue, the CDR3 has 13 amino acids. This CDR3 reads CASGEAGNIQYFV.

This clonotype was picked up a small number of times. The junction departs from the called germline gene at one end, perhaps through a read error. This chain joins TRBV7-8 and TRBJ1-2; a possible D gene is TRBD1 (6 bases). CDR1 is SGHVS and CDR2 is FQNEAQ in the germline V gene. The CDR3 is 16 amino acids. CDR3 in amino acids: CASSLAGGADTHGYTF. The CDR3 bases are TGTGCCAGCAGCTTAGCGGGGGGCGCCGATACGCATGGTTACACCTTC.

Concerning this clonotype: The CDR3 carries no conserved terminal phenylalanine or tryptophan, so it likely arises from a read error. V usage is TRBV19 and J usage is TRBJ2-1; 8 bases line up with TRBD2. V lost 3 bases to trimming and J lost 6 bases; unmatched junction nucleotides: 7. Germline CDR1 LNHDA, CDR2 SQIVND (reference sequence). There are 15 residues in the CDR3. The CDR3 DNA sequence: TGTGCCAGTAGTATCACTAGCGGAGCCACCAATGAGCAGTTCGTC. It encodes CASSITSGATNEQFV.

Note on this clonotype: An end of the junction does not agree with germline; a read error may underlie this. This chain connects TRBV9 to TRBJ2-5; D gene unclear. This CDR3 region has 15 residues. Looked up from germline, CDR1 is SGDLS and CDR2 is YYNGEE. In DNA form, the CDR3 reads TGTGCCAGCAGCTTAGCTTTGGACCTGCAAGAGACGCAGTACTTC. Translating it yields CASSLALDLQETQYF. Together with reference TRBV9 and TRBJ2-5, the CDR3 gives the full variable domain: DSGVTQTPKHLITATGQRVTLRCSPRSGDLSVYWYQQSLDQGLQFLIQYYNGEERAKGNILERFSAQQFPDLHSELNLSSLELGDSALYFCASSLALDLQETQYFGPGTRLLVL.

A single count supports this clonotype. This CDR3 is missing its conserved last phenylalanine or tryptophan, likely due to a read error. V is TRBV11-3 and J is TRBJ2-7, with TRBD1 matching over 7 bases. The junction had 3 bases not matched to a gene; V was cut back by 4 bases and J by 6 bases. From germline, CDR1 is SGHNT and CDR2 YENEEA. The CDR3 consists of 12 residues. In DNA form, the CDR3 reads TGTGCCAGCAGCTACACAGGGGTCGAGCAGTACCTC. It codes for CASSYTGVEQYL.

As for this clonotype: The germline gene is not matched at one end of the junction; a read error may be the cause. The chain couples TRBV7-9 to TRBJ1-6; perhaps TRBD1 as D (5 bases). There are 14 residues in the CDR3. CDR1 SEHNR and CDR2 FQNEAQ come from the germline V gene (reference sequence). CDR3 sequence reads: CASSLRGYYGANVF. In DNA, the CDR3 is TGTGCCAGCAGCTTGAGGGGTTACTACGGGGCCAACGTCTTT.

For this clonotype: This likely comes from a read error, as the CDR3 has no conserved phenylalanine or tryptophan at its end. Because the CDR3's place on the DNA is in doubt, the DNA is left out and the CDR3 is given as listed by TCRdb. The rearrangement links TRBV2 to TRBJ2-7; the table names TRBD1, a call not compared with the DNA. CDR1 and CDR2 (germline): SNHLY, FYNNEI. The CDR3 length equals 16 residues, ends included. CDR3 amino acids: CASRDRGRAVRQAGHA.

On this clonotype itself: Sequence at one end of the junction differs from germline and may be a read error. This chain uses TRBV12-3 or TRBV12-4 with TRBJ2-1, with D unresolved. The CDR3 totals 9 residues. This CDR3 is CATSYEQFF. The CDR3 DNA reads as TGTGCCACCAGTTATGAGCAGTTCTTC.

Note on this clonotype: The limits of the CDR3 on the DNA are not certain, so only TCRdb's listed CDR3 is given. The rearrangement joins TRBV2 to TRBJ1-6; the D call of TRBD1 is as the table states it, not checked on the DNA. Termini included, the CDR3 measures 18 amino acids. Germline V CDR1 and CDR2: SNHLY, FYNNEI. CDR3 sequence reads: CASGDGGTDTQYFGPGHF.

V gene TRBV24-1 combines with J gene TRBJ2-1; a weak D match, TRBD2 (6 bases). Trimming left V 12 bases short and J 3 bases short, with 14 bases between. Germline V gene data show CDR1 as KGHDR and CDR2 as SFDVKD. The CDR3 consists of 13 residues. The CDR3 region is CAPRDSRYNEQFF. CDR3 bases: TGTGCCCCCCGGGACTCCCGCTACAATGAGCAGTTCTTC.

This clonotype was seen only a few times. The rearrangement links TRBV7-8 to TRBJ2-1; D possibly corresponds to TRBD2 (6 bases). CDR1 is SGHVS and CDR2 is FQNEAQ in the germline V gene. With 1 base removed from V and 13 bases from J, the gap between germline ends came to 23 bases. This CDR3 region has 16 residues. The CDR3 here is CASSLGGGPDTQYQFF. Here the CDR3 DNA reads TGTGCCAGCAGCTTAGGGGGAGGACCCGATACGCAGTATCAGTTCTTC.

V and J are TRBV4-1 and TRBJ1-2; 7 bases are shared with TRBD1. This CDR3 contains 14 residues. Germline V lookup: CDR1 MGHRA, CDR2 YSYEKL. Trimming at V came to 1 base and at J to 8 bases, leaving 7 bases not matched to a gene. CDR3 protein: CASSQVLTGEGYTF. DNA of the CDR3: TGCGCCAGCAGCCAAGTTCTAACAGGGGAGGGCTACACCTTC.

This chain connects TRBV7-9 to TRBJ1-1, with 7 bases identical to TRBD1. In germline, CDR1 is SEHNR, CDR2 FQNEAQ (reference sequence). CDR3 length: 13 amino acids. Trimming cost V 5 bases and J 8 bases; bases outside gene matches: 8. The CDR3 region has the DNA TGTGCCAGCAGCGTAGGGTTGACAGGGGAAGCTTTCTTT. Translation gives CASSVGLTGEAFF.

The CDR3 loop reads CASSHEGAEQQYGYTF. CDR3 DNA: TGTGCCAGCAGCCATGAAGGGGCGGAGCAGCAATACGGCTACACCTTC. The chain has TRBV7-2 and TRBJ1-2; a possible D gene is TRBD1 (5 bases). Germline V gene sequence: CDR1 SGHTA, CDR2 FQGNSA. Trimming took 5 bases from V and 8 from J, leaving 24 bases between them. CDR3 length: 16 residues. Drawing the rest from reference TRBV7-2 and TRBJ1-2, the complete variable domain is GAGVSQSPSNKVTEKGKDVELRCDPISGHTALYWYRQSLGQGLEFLIYFQGNSAPDKSGLPSDRFSAERTGGSVSTLTIQRTQQEDSAVYLCASSHEGAEQQYGYTFGSGTRLTVV.

V is TRBV29-1 and J is TRBJ1-1; 10 bases map to TRBD1. V lost 8 bases and J lost 4; bases outside the gene matches: 7. The CDR3 runs to 13 residues. The germline V gene has CDR1 SQVTM and CDR2 ANQGSEA. CDR3 DNA: TGCAGCACTCAGGGACAGGGGTTCACTGAAGCTTTCTTT. Translated, it gives CSTQGQGFTEAFF.

On this clonotype: The junction departs from germline at one end; a sequencing error may be responsible. The rearrangement uses TRBV15 and TRBJ2-3, with 8 bases matching TRBD1. The germline V gene encodes CDR1 LNHNV and CDR2 YYDKDF (reference sequence). This CDR3 spans 14 amino acids. The CDR3: CATSIPAGGDKQYF. The DNA for the CDR3 is TGTGCCACCAGCATACCGGCAGGGGGCGATAAGCAGTATTTC.

The gene calls are TRBV7-2 and TRBJ2-5; TRBD1 matches 7 bases. The CDR3 spans 15 residues. Germline V gene lookup returns CDR1 SGHTA and CDR2 FQGNSA. V lost 1 base to trimming and J lost 14 bases; unmatched junction nucleotides: 16. The DNA for the CDR3 is TGTGCCAGCAGCTTAGGACAGGGTTATCTCCGCTACACCTACTTC. The encoded protein is CASSLGQGYLRYTYF.

V gene TRBV9 combines with J gene TRBJ2-7; D is perhaps TRBD1 (6 bases). This CDR3 is built from 15 residues. Germline values: CDR1 SGDLS, CDR2 YYNGEE. The V end lost 2 bases, the J end lost 0 bases, and 12 bases lay between the germline ends. The CDR3 DNA reads as TGTGCCAGCAGCGTCGGGCAGGGGTGCTCCTACGAGCAGTACGTC. Its protein product is CASSVGQGCSYEQYV.